The 5 T cell receptor beta chains presented below share a single source sample, sequenced in a study of blood T cell repertoires in COVID-19. Only in-frame clones appear in the TCRdb table, and some are missing; sequencing was by immunoSEQ multiplex PCR. The sample has 250,000 to 350,000 clones; approximately 84% are singletons. Sequenced: peripheral blood. The receptors were gathered from a human donor with COVID-19, enrolled during active disease. The donor label of this sample is uncertain.

The chain recombines TRBV7-8 with TRBJ2-7, with 11 bases identical to TRBD2. In germline, CDR1 is SGHVS, CDR2 FQNEAQ. The CDR3 has 16 amino acids. The V and J ends lost 1 base and 4 bases, in that order; junction bases with no gene match: 6. The CDR3 spells CASSLVFTSGRYEQYF. The CDR3 DNA follows: TGTGCCAGCAGCTTAGTTTTCACTAGCGGGAGATACGAGCAGTACTTC.

The CDR3 here is CASSFTRSETQYF. CDR3 sequence (DNA): TGTGCCAGCAGCTTTACTAGATCGGAGACCCAGTACTTC. V and J are TRBV7-2 and TRBJ2-5; D may be TRBD2 (5 bases). This CDR3 is built from 13 residues. Deletions cut 3 bases from V and 5 bases from J, with 10 bases between. Germline V gene sequence: CDR1 SGHTA, CDR2 FQGNSA.

V and J are TRBV28 and TRBJ1-3; a weak D match, TRBD1 (5 bases). Germline assignment: CDR1 MDHEN and CDR2 SYDVKM. V lost 3 bases and J 0 bases, leaving 12 bases between the germline ends. This CDR3 contains 16 residues. The CDR3 nucleotides read TGTGCCAGCAGTTTCTCCCCAGGGTACTCTGGAAACACCATATATTTT. Encoded protein: CASSFSPGYSGNTIYF.

The chain couples TRBV5-5 to TRBJ2-2; D is perhaps TRBD1 (6 bases). The CDR3 is 15 amino acids. The V end lost 5 bases, the J end lost 0 bases, and 11 bases lay between the germline ends. The germline gives CDR1 SGHKS, CDR2 YYEKEE (reference sequence). The CDR3 DNA reads as TGTGCCAGCAGGGAGACAGGCGCGAACACCGGGGAGCTGTTTTTT. Translation gives CASRETGANTGELFF.

This clone appeared once. This rearrangement joins TRBV2 to TRBJ2-1; the match to TRBD2 covers 13 bases. CDR3 length equals 14 residues. Trimming removed 7 bases from V and 7 bases from J; junction bases left unmatched: 4. Germline V lookup: CDR1 SNHLY, CDR2 FYNNEI. The CDR3 is CASTWTSGSNEQFF. CDR3 nucleotides: TGTGCCAGCACTTGGACTAGCGGGAGTAATGAGCAGTTCTTC.